This T cell receptor beta chain was observed in a study of beta chain features in type 1 diabetes (dated by TCRdb to the late 2010s). Background for the entire study: Mean age, gender distribution, total cell number and subset yield did not differ between patients and healthy donors. Across all samples, 90 million to 130 million sorted cells were examined, and cell number per subset correlated strongly with RNA yield. In the study, recently diagnosed type 1 diabetes patients and matched healthy donors were compared on the TCRB repertoires of their sorted circulating CD4+ T cell subsets. Whereas all 28 donors provided naive and central memory subsets, regulatory and stem cell-like memory subsets were isolated from just 8 patients and about 8 healthy donors. Beyond this particular receptor, the publication reports: In all four CD4+ subsets, TCRB CDR3 length was moderately but significantly shorter in type 1 diabetes patients. Naive, central memory and regulatory TCRB repertoires appeared more similar among patients than among healthy donors. Shorter templates might be favored by PCR, yet because patient and control samples were amplified and corrected together, any such skew would affect both groups equally. HLA sub-analyses involved small numbers of individuals, so any influence of HLA type on TCRB rearrangement remained unresolved. Sequencing cDNA rather than genomic DNA could over-represent highly expressing activated cells, although activation and CD3 levels did not differ between groups. Patients with type 1 diabetes made fewer insertions and deleted more nucleotides at VDJ recombination sites, implying thymic rearrangement abnormalities.

Taken from the germline V gene, the CDR1 and CDR2 loops are SGHRS and YFSETQ. Measured from the cysteine to the phenylalanine, the CDR3 is 12 residues long. The read is trimmed to its CDR3 DNA, 36 bases read in frame from base 1. Trimmed from V: 3 bases; trimmed from J: 6 bases; junction bases lacking a gene match: 3. The entire isolated RNA was reverse transcribed using the High Capacity cDNA Reverse Transcription Kit, and thus expressed TCRB transcripts were sequenced. Stem cell-like memory T cell samples underwent survey-depth immunoSEQ sequencing, averaging roughly 1 million total reads per sample. Sorted cells were lysed in RLT buffer, and RNA was extracted using DNase-treated RNeasy Micro or Mini kits according to cell number. Each cell subset was processed on its own to prevent cross-contamination, while patient and healthy donor samples were processed together. The immunoSEQ multiplex PCR was used to amplify TCRB sequences from cDNA, yielding 87-bp fragments that span the CDR3 region. Sequencing of the amplicons was performed on the Illumina HiSeq platform. Under the source paper's analysis protocol: PCR bias was computationally corrected using synthetic template baselines, reads within Hamming distance 2 were collapsed, and singletons that could not be merged were discarded. By aligning reads against IMGT, V, D and J genes, CDR3 length, and insertions or deletions at six rearrangement sites were assigned. Within each subset, clonotype counts were normalized to the number of sorted cells before true diversity and Gini coefficients were calculated with the tcR R package. The overlap coefficient, calculated on TCRB nucleotide sequences, was used to quantify repertoire sharing. TCRdb retrieved this table from immuneACCESS and kept in-frame rearrangements only. Not all clones are present; in checked studies, unresolved V genes account for under half, and no reason is known for the remainder. V and J calls and clone size come straight from that table; D and trimming were deduced from the DNA. The sample table lists about 22,000 clones, more than 45% of them with a count of one. Under 0.45% of the sample goes to the ten largest clones.

About this clone: The antigen it recognizes is unknown. The input lacks base qualities; no much larger clone sits a single base away.

Each donor gave one peripheral blood draw, averaging roughly 0.11 L, which was collected into heparinised tubes. Naive, central memory, regulatory and stem cell-like memory CD4+ T cells were sorted on a BD FACSAria II using a panel including CD45RO, CCR7, CD25, CD127, CD95 and CD27. Purity was above 95% for every sorted population. PBMCs were separated immediately by Lymphoprep density gradient centrifugation and were stained directly, without being cultured. To minimize batch effects, samples were stained and sorted in pairs, one healthy donor with one patient per experiment. The receptor chain draws on TRBV5-1 and TRBJ2-7; 7 bases in the junction line up with TRBD1. This TCR came from a man aged 18 to 35 with type 1 diabetes. The sample comprised stem cell memory CD4+ T cells from blood. The cell subset or site label of this sample denotes: stem cell-like memory CD4+ T cells. Here the CDR3 is given as CASSSGQREQYF. The DNA sequence reads TGCGCCAGCAGCTCGGGACAGCGCGAGCAGTACTTC.